Each of the 12 T cell receptor beta chains below was sequenced from the same sample in a study of PD-1 blockade in mismatch repair-deficient tumors. The table came from immunoSEQ multiplex PCR; TCRdb's copy has only in-frame clones and leaves some out. This sample yields around 40,000 clones, of which roughly 85% are seen a single time; approximately 3.5% belongs to the top ten. The source was peripheral blood, collected approximately 1.5 years after starting pembrolizumab. Receptors originate from an adult with mismatch repair-deficient cancer.

This chain uses TRBV11-3 with TRBJ2-5; TRBD1 or TRBD2 may be the D gene (6 bases each). V was trimmed by 4 bases and J by 5 bases, leaving 20 bases between them. The CDR3 totals 16 residues. Germline V gene sequence: CDR1 SGHNT, CDR2 YENEEA. The CDR3 sequence is CASSSLGAKGGETQYF. CDR3 DNA sequence: TGTGCCAGCAGCTCCCTGGGGGCCAAAGGAGGGGAGACCCAGTACTTC.

The genes are TRBV5-4 and TRBJ2-1, with 10 nucleotides matching TRBD2. This CDR3 has 15 amino acids. V was pared by 2 bases and J by 5 bases, with 4 bases of the junction left unmatched. Germline loops: CDR1 SGHNT, CDR2 YYREEE (reference sequence). The CDR3 sequence is CASSFQREGNNEQFF. The DNA of the CDR3 is TGTGCCAGCAGCTTTCAGCGGGAGGGGAACAATGAGCAGTTCTTC.

The chain joins TRBV5-5 to TRBJ1-1, with D possibly matching TRBD1 (6 bases). There are 12 residues in the CDR3. The V end lost 4 bases, the J end lost 6 bases, and 10 bases lay between the germline ends. CDR1 SGHKS and CDR2 YYEKEE come from the germline V gene (reference sequence). The CDR3 protein is CASSDRFSEAFF. CDR3 in DNA: TGTGCCAGCAGCGACAGGTTCTCTGAAGCTTTCTTT.

The chain uses TRBV5-6 and TRBJ2-7; D is possibly TRBD1 (6 bases). This CDR3 is built from 13 residues. The V gene lost 3 bases and the J gene lost 6 bases, with 13 bases spanning the gap. CDR1 and CDR2 from the germline V gene are SGHDT and YYEEEE. In DNA, the CDR3 is TGTGCCAGCAGCTCAAACAGGGTCGGCGAGCAGTACTTC. Its protein is CASSSNRVGEQYF. Full variable domain (rest looked up from reference TRBV5-6 and TRBJ2-7): DAGVTQSPTHLIKTRGQQVTLRCSPKSGHDTVSWYQQALGQGPQFIFQYYEEEERQRGNFPDRFSGHQFPNYSSELNVNALLLGDSALYLCASSSNRVGEQYFGPGTRLTVT.

CDR3 in DNA: TGTGCCTGGAGCTATAGGTCCGGGGAGCTGTTTTTT. As protein: CAWSYRSGELFF. The chain employs TRBV30 and TRBJ2-2; D is unresolved. This CDR3 is built from 12 residues. Trimming took 3 bases from V and 6 from J, leaving 8 bases between them. Germline V gene lookup returns CDR1 GTSNPN and CDR2 SVGIG (reference sequence).

The chain is built from TRBV10-3 and TRBJ1-1, with D perhaps TRBD1 (5 bases). Trimming removed 0 bases from V and 7 bases from J, with 9 bases in between. The CDR3 runs to 13 residues. Germline assignment: CDR1 ENHRY and CDR2 SYGVKD. The CDR3 reads CAISESRGSEAFF. The CDR3 DNA sequence: TGTGCCATCAGTGAGTCGAGGGGCAGTGAAGCTTTCTTT.

V gene TRBV9 combines with J gene TRBJ2-1, with 8 positions matching TRBD2. CDR3 length: 14 amino acids. Trimming at V came to 3 bases and at J to 13 bases, leaving 12 bases not matched to a gene. The germline V gene has CDR1 SGDLS and CDR2 YYNGEE. The CDR3: CASSAVVETSGQFF. In nucleotides, the CDR3 is TGTGCCAGCAGCGCCGTAGTCGAAACTAGCGGCCAGTTCTTC.

The V call is TRBV10-3, the J call TRBJ2-1, with 8 positions matching TRBD2. V lost 10 bases and J lost 2; bases outside the gene matches: 7. The CDR3 is made up of 14 amino acids. Germline values: CDR1 ENHRY, CDR2 SYGVKD. The CDR3 protein is CATVAGITYNEQFF. The CDR3, as DNA: TGTGCCACTGTAGCGGGGATAACCTACAATGAGCAGTTCTTC.

V is TRBV5-4 and J is TRBJ2-2, with D unclear. V was clipped by 4 bases and J by 6 bases, with 16 bases between them. This CDR3 spans 15 amino acids. Germline values: CDR1 SGHNT, CDR2 YYREEE (reference sequence). As DNA, the CDR3 is TGTGCCAGCAGCCGTCATACCGGGTTGCCCGGGGAGCTGTTTTTT. This codes for CASSRHTGLPGELFF.

The chain carries TRBV5-1 and TRBJ2-5; 9 bases map to TRBD2. J gave up 0 bases and V 2 bases, and 2 bases lay outside the gene matches. Germline CDR1 reads SGHRS; CDR2 reads YFSETQ. This CDR3 comprises 15 residues. The CDR3 reads CASSLVAGDQETQYF. CDR3 DNA: TGCGCCAGCAGCTTAGTAGCGGGGGACCAAGAGACCCAGTACTTC.

This clone turned up a few times. The chain carries TRBV5-1 and TRBJ2-7, with D perhaps matching TRBD1 or TRBD2 (5 bases each). The CDR3 has 15 residues. CDR1 and CDR2 from the germline V gene are SGHRS and YFSETQ. Trimming took off 2 bases at V and 2 bases at J, with 14 bases between the two ends. CDR3 in amino acids: CASSFNRDGAYEQYF. The CDR3 DNA reads as TGCGCCAGCAGCTTCAACCGGGACGGAGCCTACGAGCAGTACTTC.

The chain joins TRBV27 to TRBJ1-1; D is unresolved. Trimming left V 2 bases short and J 4 bases short, with 14 bases between. Germline assignment: CDR1 MNHEY and CDR2 SMNVEV (reference sequence). The CDR3 is made up of 15 amino acids. In nucleotides, the CDR3 is TGTGCCAGCAGTTTAAGCTGGGGAGGGTTCACTGAAGCTTTCTTT. This gives the protein CASSLSWGGFTEAFF.